This T cell receptor (beta chain) derives from a study of monozygotic twins with inflammatory bowel disease (dated by TCRdb to about 2019). Some background on the complete study: The full study comprised around 28 monozygotic twin pairs: nine German pairs (four IBD-concordant, five IBD-discordant) and 19 IBD-discordant Danish pairs. The search for disease-associated traits relied mainly on comparing IBD patients with their genetically identical healthy co-twins within discordant pairs. Each individual had, on average, about 151 000 unique TCRalpha sequences and 181 000 unique TCRbeta sequences available for analysis. What the work shows at the level of the full study, not this receptor alone: Compared with healthy twins, IBD patients had fewer clonotypes in common with other individuals, a difference most pronounced in patients showing signs of disease activity. No single strong signal or clonotype linked to IBD turned up in the results, so the idea that one exists was not supported. A decrease in TCRbeta repertoire diversity, as measured by inverse Simpson index, was observed in IBD patients compared with their healthy co-twins. No difference in repertoire similarity was observed between concordant and discordant twins, possibly owing to limited statistical power. Background noise and inter-individual variability may have been introduced into the repertoires by the differing immunosuppressive treatments among patients. The analysis was unable to tell apart different T cell subtypes.

An approximately 2.5 ml peripheral blood sample was drawn into PAXgene tubes per donor and stored at -80°C. Total RNA was isolated from whole blood with the PAXgene blood miRNA kit on an automated QIAcube, without T cell sorting. Deep TCRalpha and TCRbeta repertoire profiling with unique molecular barcoding was performed on peripheral blood of monozygotic twin pairs concordant or discordant for inflammatory bowel disease. Smoking habits were recorded for all twin pairs, and each individual was classified as a current, former or never smoker. On this clonotype: The antigen this receptor binds is unknown.

The CDR3 runs 14 residues from the cysteine to the phenylalanine. No DNA sequence was recorded. From the germline V gene, CDR1 is SGHRS and CDR2 is YFSETQ. Libraries were built with 5' RACE. For each TCR library, 3,500 to 4,000 ng of total RNA was used. For each sample, cDNA synthesis with SMARTScribe reverse transcriptase was split into eight separate reactions. During cDNA synthesis, unique molecular identifiers containing a 6-nucleotide sample barcode were introduced by template switching. Two nested PCRs of approximately 16 and 10 cycles amplified the TCRalpha and TCRbeta cDNA, and bead purification followed each PCR. Before amplification, the cDNA was both treated with uracil DNA-glycosylase and purified with the QIAquick PCR purification kit. The second PCR added Illumina TruSeq-compatible adapters along with sample-specific barcodes. Library quality and concentration were checked on TapeStation and Qubit, and libraries were pooled at about 4.9 ng each. Pooled libraries were sequenced on an Illumina HiSeq2500 single-index Rapid Run with 2 x 100 bp reads and custom sequencing primers. Under the source paper's analysis protocol: MiGEC version 1.2.6 was used for UMI-based consensus assembly, which corrected PCR and sequencing errors. MiXCR version 2.1.1 was used to carry out V(D)J alignment, clonotype assembly and CDR3 extraction. To normalise gene usage, clonotype sharing and MAIT/NKT TCR abundance, the top 1000, 10 000 and 20 000 clonotypes in each sample were analysed. After downsampling to 27 000 UMIs, diversity was calculated as the inverse Simpson index using the vegan R package. Statistical testing used paired Mann-Whitney U tests on the discordant twin pairs and applied Benjamini-Hochberg correction for multiple testing. TCRdb reprocessed the reads, and each CDR3 protein sequence is entered once, without DNA. TCRdb's processing, not the study's, gives the V and J calls here. The sample's table covers 150,000 to 200,000 distinct CDR3 sequences. The ten largest clones represent 2.4% of the sample.

The sequenced sample consisted of blood. This sequence was found in a human donor with ulcerative colitis or Crohn's disease, or a healthy co-twin of an affected twin (not recorded which). This receptor chain uses TRBV5-1 and TRBJ2-1; the TCRdb call, TRBD2, lacks DNA for checking. CDR3 loop: CASSFGGSINEQFF.